The rows below give T cell receptor beta chains drawn from one sample of a study of coeliac disease. TCRdb's table, derived via immunoSEQ multiplex PCR, lists solely in-frame clones and lacks some. The data contain roughly 3,500 clones, roughly 70% of them singletons. Input material: intraepithelial lymphocytes from the gut. The receptor source for this set is a woman in her sixties with active celiac disease. Both conserved end residues are part of each CDR3. Each record gives: D gene, clone size, J gene, V gene, CDR3 protein, CDR3 DNA. The D gene is left open where the match is weak. The size entry is marked missing in some rows and otherwise reads once, few, many or a size class.

d_gene: NA; abundance: NA; j_gene: TRBJ2-1; v_gene: TRBV4-2; CDR3aa: CASSQDVPNEQFF; CDR3nt: TGTGCCAGCAGCCAAGACGTTCCCAATGAGCAGTTCTTC
d_gene: TRBD1; abundance: NA; j_gene: TRBJ2-7; v_gene: TRBV27; CDR3aa: CASSFGQGGTGTYEQYF; CDR3nt: TGTGCCAGCAGTTTTGGGCAGGGGGGGACAGGGACGTACGAGCAGTACTTC
d_gene: NA; abundance: once; j_gene: TRBJ1-1; v_gene: TRBV10-3; CDR3aa: CAISESRVGSTEAFF; CDR3nt: TGTGCCATCAGTGAGAGCAGGGTCGGGAGCACTGAAGCTTTCTTT
d_gene: NA; abundance: NA; j_gene: TRBJ1-3; v_gene: TRBV7-2; CDR3aa: CASSESRGAGNTIYF; CDR3nt: TGTGCCAGCAGCGAAAGCAGGGGAGCAGGAAACACCATATATTTT
d_gene: TRBD1; abundance: NA; j_gene: TRBJ2-3; v_gene: TRBV28; CDR3aa: CASSFSGGDTQYF; CDR3nt: TGTGCCAGCAGTTTTTCAGGGGGCGATACGCAGTATTTT
d_gene: NA; abundance: NA; j_gene: TRBJ2-3; v_gene: TRBV7-2; CDR3aa: CASSLAGGTSTDTQYF; CDR3nt: TGTGCCAGCAGCTTAGCGGGAGGTACCAGCACAGATACGCAGTATTTT
d_gene: NA; abundance: NA; j_gene: TRBJ1-6; v_gene: TRBV4-1; CDR3aa: CASSRYTGNNSPLHF; CDR3nt: TGCGCCAGCAGCCGTTATACAGGGAATAATTCACCCCTCCACTTT
d_gene: TRBD2; abundance: NA; j_gene: TRBJ2-1; v_gene: TRBV11-1; CDR3aa: CASSVLTSGAYNEQFF; CDR3nt: TGTGCCAGCAGCGTACTGACTAGCGGGGCTTACAATGAGCAGTTCTTC
d_gene: NA; abundance: NA; j_gene: TRBJ2-7; v_gene: TRBV19; CDR3aa: CASSSRDTTYEQYF; CDR3nt: TGTGCCAGTAGTTCCCGGGACACCACCTACGAGCAGTACTTC
d_gene: NA; abundance: NA; j_gene: TRBJ1-1; v_gene: TRBV10-3; CDR3aa: CAISVGQVNTEAFF; CDR3nt: TGTGCCATCAGTGTAGGCCAGGTGAACACTGAAGCTTTCTTT
d_gene: TRBD2; abundance: NA; j_gene: TRBJ2-5; v_gene: TRBV6-5; CDR3aa: CASSSGLAQETQYF; CDR3nt: TGTGCCAGCAGCTCGGGACTAGCCCAAGAGACCCAGTACTTC
d_gene: TRBD1; abundance: NA; j_gene: TRBJ1-5; v_gene: TRBV19; CDR3aa: CASSSPDRGSNQPQHF; CDR3nt: TGTGCCAGTAGTTCCCCGGACAGGGGGAGCAATCAGCCCCAGCATTTT
d_gene: NA; abundance: NA; j_gene: TRBJ1-2; v_gene: TRBV28; CDR3aa: CAISGRGAYGYTF; CDR3nt: TGTGCCATCTCGGGACGGGGGGCCTATGGCTACACCTTC
d_gene: TRBD2; abundance: NA; j_gene: TRBJ2-1; v_gene: TRBV2; CDR3aa: CASTLTVLAGYNEQFF; CDR3nt: TGTGCCAGCACCCTCACGGTTCTAGCGGGTTACAATGAGCAGTTCTTC
d_gene: NA; abundance: NA; j_gene: TRBJ2-1; v_gene: TRBV4-2; CDR3aa: CASSQDWLEQFF; CDR3nt: TGTGCCAGCAGCCAAGATTGGCTGGAGCAGTTCTTC
d_gene: NA; abundance: NA; j_gene: TRBJ2-5; v_gene: TRBV6-6; CDR3aa: CASSYDTSGTQYF; CDR3nt: TGTGCCAGCAGTTACGACACCTCAGGGACCCAGTACTTC
d_gene: TRBD1; abundance: NA; j_gene: TRBJ1-6; v_gene: TRBV29-1; CDR3aa: CSARQGNSPLHF; CDR3nt: TGCAGCGCCAGACAGGGGAATTCACCCCTCCACTTT
d_gene: TRBD1; abundance: NA; j_gene: TRBJ1-2; v_gene: TRBV7-3; CDR3aa: CASSRLGQPNYGYTF; CDR3nt: TGTGCCAGCAGCCGTCTGGGACAGCCAAACTATGGCTACACCTTC
d_gene: TRBD1; abundance: NA; j_gene: TRBJ2-4; v_gene: TRBV4-2; CDR3aa: CASSQARTGKNIQYF; CDR3nt: TGTGCCAGCAGCCAAGCCCGGACAGGAAAAAACATTCAGTACTTC
d_gene: TRBD2; abundance: few; j_gene: TRBJ2-7; v_gene: TRBV7-3; CDR3aa: CASSFSGGNYEQYF; CDR3nt: TGTGCCAGCAGCTTTAGCGGGGGAAACTACGAGCAGTACTTC
d_gene: NA; abundance: NA; j_gene: TRBJ2-4; v_gene: TRBV5-6; CDR3aa: CASSWAPGMGMLAKNIQYF; CDR3nt: TGTGCCAGCAGCTGGGCGCCAGGGATGGGGATGCTAGCCAAAAACATTCAGTACTTC
d_gene: TRBD1; abundance: NA; j_gene: TRBJ2-5; v_gene: TRBV18; CDR3aa: CASSRQGAGETQYF; CDR3nt: TGTGCCAGCTCACGACAGGGGGCGGGAGAGACCCAGTACTTC
d_gene: TRBD1; abundance: NA; j_gene: TRBJ1-1; v_gene: TRBV6-4; CDR3aa: CASSPRGTDGHTEAFF; CDR3nt: TGTGCCAGCAGTCCGCGAGGGACAGACGGGCACACTGAAGCTTTCTTT
d_gene: TRBD2; abundance: NA; j_gene: TRBJ2-3; v_gene: TRBV7-2; CDR3aa: CASSFGLAPDTQYF; CDR3nt: TGTGCCAGCAGCTTTGGACTAGCCCCAGATACGCAGTATTTT
d_gene: TRBD2; abundance: NA; j_gene: TRBJ2-3; v_gene: TRBV5-4; CDR3aa: CASSRGGTSGAQLTDTQYF; CDR3nt: TGTGCCAGCAGTCGGGGGGGGACTAGCGGGGCCCAACTCACAGATACGCAGTATTTT
d_gene: NA; abundance: NA; j_gene: TRBJ2-5; v_gene: TRBV9; CDR3aa: CASSVDAPGLELDF; CDR3nt: TGTGCCAGCAGCGTAGACGCTCCCGGACTGGAATTGGACTTC
d_gene: NA; abundance: NA; j_gene: TRBJ1-2; v_gene: TRBV6-4; CDR3aa: CASRHRGAYYGYTF; CDR3nt: TGTGCCAGCAGACACCGGGGGGCGTACTATGGCTACACCTTC
d_gene: TRBD1; abundance: NA; j_gene: TRBJ2-3; v_gene: TRBV9; CDR3aa: CASSVADRGQTDTQYF; CDR3nt: TGTGCCAGCAGCGTAGCAGACAGGGGGCAGACAGATACGCAGTATTTT
d_gene: TRBD2; abundance: NA; j_gene: TRBJ2-3; v_gene: TRBV27; CDR3aa: CASSLIAGAPQYF; CDR3nt: TGTGCCAGCAGTTTAATAGCGGGAGCCCCGCAGTATTTT
d_gene: TRBD2; abundance: few; j_gene: TRBJ2-2; v_gene: TRBV7-2; CDR3aa: CASSPASGYYTGELFF; CDR3nt: TGTGCCAGCAGCCCGGCTAGCGGATATTACACCGGGGAGCTGTTTTTT
d_gene: TRBD1; abundance: NA; j_gene: TRBJ1-1; v_gene: TRBV6-6; CDR3aa: CASSPWTGPNTEAFF; CDR3nt: TGTGCCAGCAGTCCCTGGACAGGGCCGAACACTGAAGCTTTCTTT
d_gene: NA; abundance: few; j_gene: TRBJ2-5; v_gene: TRBV6-6; CDR3aa: CASSYSLSGQETQYF; CDR3nt: TGTGCCAGCAGTTACTCTCTCAGCGGCCAAGAGACCCAGTACTTC